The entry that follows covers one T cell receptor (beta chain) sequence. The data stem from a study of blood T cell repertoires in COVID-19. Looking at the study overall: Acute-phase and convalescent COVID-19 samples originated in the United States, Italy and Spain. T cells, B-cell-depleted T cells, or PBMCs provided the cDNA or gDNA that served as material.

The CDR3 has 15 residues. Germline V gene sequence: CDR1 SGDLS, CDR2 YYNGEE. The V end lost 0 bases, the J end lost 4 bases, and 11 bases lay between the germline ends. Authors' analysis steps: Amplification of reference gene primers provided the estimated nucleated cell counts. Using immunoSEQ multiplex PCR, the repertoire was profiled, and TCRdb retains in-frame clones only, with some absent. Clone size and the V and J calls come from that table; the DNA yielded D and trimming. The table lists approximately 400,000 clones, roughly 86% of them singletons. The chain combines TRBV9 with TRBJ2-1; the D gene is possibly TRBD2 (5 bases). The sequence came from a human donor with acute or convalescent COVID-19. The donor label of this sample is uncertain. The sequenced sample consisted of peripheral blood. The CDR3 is CASSVGAGAYNEQFF. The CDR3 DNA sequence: TGTGCCAGCAGCGTAGGTGCGGGCGCTTACAATGAGCAGTTCTTC.